The source of this T cell receptor (beta chain) is a study of metastatic and nonmetastatic thyroid tumors. Study details: Malignant thyroid and benign thyroid patients provided blood and tumor or nodule tissue whose repertoires were compared.

Patients were all untreated before their thyroid surgery. CDR1 MNHNS and CDR2 SASEGT come from the germline V gene. V lost 6 bases and J lost 2, with 17 bases in between. The CDR3 spans 15 residues. This clone was counted between two and nine times. Its matching antigen is unknown. Authors' data handling: To classify distant metastasis in papillary thyroid cancer, a model was built from CDR3 differences across clinicopathological groups. TCRdb reassembled clones from the PCR reads with MiXCR. The V and J calls follow TCRdb's processing rather than the paper's. The sample records tens of thousands of clones, more than 20% being singletons. The study, taken as a whole, reports: Significantly higher TCR beta diversity was reportedly seen in malignant thyroid tumors than benign nodules, in blood and tumor.

The source of this sequence is a female donor with papillary thyroid cancer or a benign thyroid nodule (not recorded which). Some clones in this sample may be carry-over from other donors' samples. The sequencing input was blood. V usage is TRBV6-1 and J usage is TRBJ2-7; D tentatively reads TRBD1 or TRBD2 (5 bases each). CDR3 region: CASSTNVREPYEQYF. Here the CDR3 DNA reads TGTGCCAGCAGCACCAATGTCAGGGAGCCCTACGAGCAGTACTTC.